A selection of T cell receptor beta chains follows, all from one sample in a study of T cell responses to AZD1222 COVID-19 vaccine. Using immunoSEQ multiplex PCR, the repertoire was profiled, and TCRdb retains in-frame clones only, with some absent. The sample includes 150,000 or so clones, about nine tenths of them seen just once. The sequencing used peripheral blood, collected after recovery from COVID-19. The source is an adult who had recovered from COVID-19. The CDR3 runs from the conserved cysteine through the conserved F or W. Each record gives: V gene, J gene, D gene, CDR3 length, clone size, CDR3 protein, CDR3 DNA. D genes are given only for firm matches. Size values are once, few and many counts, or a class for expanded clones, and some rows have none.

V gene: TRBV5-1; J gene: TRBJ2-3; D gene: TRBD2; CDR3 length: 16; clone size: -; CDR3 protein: CASSLRAGDSTDTQYF; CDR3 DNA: TGCGCCAGCAGCTTGAGAGCGGGAGACAGCACAGATACGCAGTATTTT
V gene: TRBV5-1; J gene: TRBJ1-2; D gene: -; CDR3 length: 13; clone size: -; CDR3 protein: CASRDRWDVGYTF; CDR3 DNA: TGCGCCAGCAGGGATAGATGGGATGTTGGCTACACCTTC
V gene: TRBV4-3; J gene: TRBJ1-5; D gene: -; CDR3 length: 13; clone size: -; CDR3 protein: CASSQDGDQPQHF; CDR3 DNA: TGCGCCAGCAGCCAAGATGGGGATCAGCCCCAGCATTTT
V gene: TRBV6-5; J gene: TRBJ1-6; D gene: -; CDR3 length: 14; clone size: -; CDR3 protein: CASWGVAYNSPLHF; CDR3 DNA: TGTGCCAGCTGGGGGGTGGCCTATAATTCACCCCTCCACTTT
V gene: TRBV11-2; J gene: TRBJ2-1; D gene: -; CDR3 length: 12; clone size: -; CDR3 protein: CASSEQRGEQFF; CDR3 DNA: TGTGCCAGCAGTGAACAGCGAGGGGAGCAGTTCTTC
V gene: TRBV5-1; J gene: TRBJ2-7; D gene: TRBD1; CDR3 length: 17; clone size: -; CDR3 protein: CASSLAETGTDPTKQYF; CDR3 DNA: TGCGCCAGCAGCTTGGCCGAGACCGGGACAGACCCTACGAAGCAGTACTTC
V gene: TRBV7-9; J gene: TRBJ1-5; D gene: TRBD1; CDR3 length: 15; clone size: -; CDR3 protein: CASSHSGQGHQPQHF; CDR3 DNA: TGTGCCAGCAGCCATTCGGGACAGGGGCATCAGCCCCAGCATTTT
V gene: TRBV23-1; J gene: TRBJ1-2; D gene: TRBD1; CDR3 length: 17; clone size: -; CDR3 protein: CASSQWSTGAFNYGYTF; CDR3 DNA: TGCGCCAGCAGTCAATGGTCGACAGGGGCGTTTAACTATGGCTACACCTTC
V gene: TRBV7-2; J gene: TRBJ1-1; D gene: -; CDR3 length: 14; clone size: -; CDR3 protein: CASSFGREKGEAFF; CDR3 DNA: TGTGCCAGCAGCTTCGGCAGGGAGAAGGGTGAAGCTTTCTTT
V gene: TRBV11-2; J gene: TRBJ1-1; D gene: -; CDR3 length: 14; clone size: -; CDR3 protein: CASNLVGPGTEAFF; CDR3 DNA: TGTGCCAGCAATCTAGTGGGGCCAGGGACTGAAGCTTTCTTT
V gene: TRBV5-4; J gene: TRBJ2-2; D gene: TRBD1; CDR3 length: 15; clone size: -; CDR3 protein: CASSASQGVGGELFF; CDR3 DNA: TGTGCCAGCAGCGCTTCCCAGGGGGTCGGCGGGGAGCTGTTTTTT
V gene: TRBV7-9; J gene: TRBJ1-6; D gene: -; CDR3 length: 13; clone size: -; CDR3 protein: CASSLDSNSPLHF; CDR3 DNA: TGTGCCAGCAGCTTAGATTCTAATTCACCCCTCCACTTT
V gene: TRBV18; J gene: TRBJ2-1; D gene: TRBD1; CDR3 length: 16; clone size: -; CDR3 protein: CASSPYPGQGNNEQFF; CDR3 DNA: TGTGCCAGCTCACCTTATCCGGGACAGGGGAACAATGAGCAGTTCTTC
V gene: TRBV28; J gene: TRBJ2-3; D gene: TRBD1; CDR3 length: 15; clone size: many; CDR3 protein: CASSLTGDRTDTQYF; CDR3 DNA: TGTGCCAGCAGTTTAACCGGGGACAGAACAGATACGCAGTATTTT
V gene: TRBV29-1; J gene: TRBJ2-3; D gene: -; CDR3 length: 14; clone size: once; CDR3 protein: CSANRDPKRDTQYF; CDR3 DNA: TGCAGCGCTAACCGGGACCCTAAGAGGGATACGCAGTATTTT
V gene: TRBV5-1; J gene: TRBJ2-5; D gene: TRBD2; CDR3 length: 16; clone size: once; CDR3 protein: CASSQTSGGSQETQYF; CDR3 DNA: TGCGCCAGCAGCCAAACTAGCGGGGGGAGTCAAGAGACCCAGTACTTC
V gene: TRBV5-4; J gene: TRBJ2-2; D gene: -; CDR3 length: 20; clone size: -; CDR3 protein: CASSFIGHSAPPDNTGELFF; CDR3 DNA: TGTGCCAGCAGCTTTATTGGACACTCAGCCCCTCCCGATAACACCGGGGAGCTGTTTTTT
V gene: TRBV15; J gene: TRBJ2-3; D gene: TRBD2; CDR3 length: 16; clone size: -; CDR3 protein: CATSSRLAGGADTQYF; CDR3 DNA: TGTGCCACCAGCAGCCGACTAGCGGGTGGGGCAGATACGCAGTATTTT
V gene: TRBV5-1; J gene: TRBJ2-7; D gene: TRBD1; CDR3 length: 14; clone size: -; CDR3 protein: CASCAGTGLPEQYF; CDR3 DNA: TGCGCCAGCTGCGCCGGGACAGGACTCCCCGAGCAGTACTTC
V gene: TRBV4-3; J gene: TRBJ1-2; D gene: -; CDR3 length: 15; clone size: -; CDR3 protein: CASSRILRDSDGYTF; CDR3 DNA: TGCGCCAGCAGCCGAATCCTCAGGGATTCCGACGGCTACACCTTC
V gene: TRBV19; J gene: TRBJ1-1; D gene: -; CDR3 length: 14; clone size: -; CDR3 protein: CASSIQVGLAEAFF; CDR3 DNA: TGTGCCAGTAGTATACAGGTCGGGCTGGCTGAAGCTTTCTTT
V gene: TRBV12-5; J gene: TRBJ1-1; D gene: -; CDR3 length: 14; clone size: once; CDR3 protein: CASGFHGNRDEAFF; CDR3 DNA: TGTGCTAGTGGTTTCCATGGAAATAGAGATGAAGCTTTCTTT
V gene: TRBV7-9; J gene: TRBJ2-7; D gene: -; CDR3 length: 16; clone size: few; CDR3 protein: CASSPPFRRGMAEQYF; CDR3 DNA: TGTGCCAGCAGCCCCCCGTTTAGGAGGGGGATGGCCGAGCAGTACTTC
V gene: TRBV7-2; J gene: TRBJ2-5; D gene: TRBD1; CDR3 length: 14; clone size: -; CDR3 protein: CASSFGTGVETQYF; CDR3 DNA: TGTGCCAGCAGCTTCGGGACAGGAGTTGAGACCCAGTACTTC
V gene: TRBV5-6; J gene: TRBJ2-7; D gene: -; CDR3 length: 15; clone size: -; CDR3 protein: CASSLAAIAGYEQYF; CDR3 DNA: TGTGCCAGCAGCTTGGCTGCGATAGCTGGCTACGAGCAGTACTTC
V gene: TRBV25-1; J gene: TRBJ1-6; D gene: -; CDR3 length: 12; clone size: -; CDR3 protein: CASSDLNSPLHF; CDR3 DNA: TGTGCCAGCTCGGACCTTAATTCACCCCTCCACTTT
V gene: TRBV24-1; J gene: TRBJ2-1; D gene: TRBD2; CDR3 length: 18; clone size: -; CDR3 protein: CATSDSQGGTSGVDEQFF; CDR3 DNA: TGTGCCACCAGTGATTCCCAAGGAGGGACTAGCGGGGTAGATGAGCAGTTCTTC
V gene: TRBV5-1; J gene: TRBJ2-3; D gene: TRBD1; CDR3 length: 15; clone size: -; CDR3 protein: CASSETAGGSDTQYF; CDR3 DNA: TGCGCCAGCAGCGAAACGGCAGGGGGCTCAGATACGCAGTATTTT
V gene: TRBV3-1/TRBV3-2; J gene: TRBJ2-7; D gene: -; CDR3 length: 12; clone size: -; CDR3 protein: CASSQDFGSASF; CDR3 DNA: TGTGCCAGCAGCCAAGATTTTGGTTCGGCATCTTTC
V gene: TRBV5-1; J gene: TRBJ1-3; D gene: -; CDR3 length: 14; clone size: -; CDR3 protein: CASSFSSGKDTIYF; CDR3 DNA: TGCGCCAGCAGCTTTTCCTCAGGGAAAGACACCATATATTTT
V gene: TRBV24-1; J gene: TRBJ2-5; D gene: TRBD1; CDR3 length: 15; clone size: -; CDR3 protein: CATSAPTGYLETQYF; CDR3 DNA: TGTGCCACCAGTGCCCCGACAGGGTACTTGGAGACCCAGTACTTC
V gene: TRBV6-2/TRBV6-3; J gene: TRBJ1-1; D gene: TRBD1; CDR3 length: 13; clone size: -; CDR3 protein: CASSPNRGSGAFF; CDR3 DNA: TGTGCCAGCAGCCCTAACAGGGGTTCCGGAGCTTTCTTT
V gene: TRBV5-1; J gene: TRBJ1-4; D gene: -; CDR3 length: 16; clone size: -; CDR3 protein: CASSFLGRATNEKLFF; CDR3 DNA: TGCGCCAGCAGCTTCCTGGGACGAGCAACTAATGAAAAACTGTTTTTT
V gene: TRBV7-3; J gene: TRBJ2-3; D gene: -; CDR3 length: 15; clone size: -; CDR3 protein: CASSLWAGSTDTQYF; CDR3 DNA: TGTGCCAGCAGCTTATGGGCAGGGTCCACAGATACGCAGTATTTT
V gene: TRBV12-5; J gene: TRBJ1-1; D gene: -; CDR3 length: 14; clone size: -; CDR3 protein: CASGLGTGSTEAFF; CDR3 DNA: TGTGCTAGTGGTTTGGGCACAGGGTCCACTGAAGCTTTCTTT
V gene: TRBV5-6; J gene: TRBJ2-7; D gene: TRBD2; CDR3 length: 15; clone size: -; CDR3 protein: CASSLWLAERLEQYF; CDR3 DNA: TGTGCCAGCAGCTTGTGGCTAGCGGAGCGGCTCGAGCAGTACTTC
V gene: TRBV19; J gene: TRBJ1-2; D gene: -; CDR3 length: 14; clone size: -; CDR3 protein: CASSIGLWGYGYTF; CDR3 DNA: TGTGCCAGTAGTATCGGGTTATGGGGCTATGGCTACACCTTC
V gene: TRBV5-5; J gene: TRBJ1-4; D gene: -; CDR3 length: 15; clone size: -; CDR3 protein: CASSSPPQLNEKLFF; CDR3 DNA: TGTGCCAGCAGCTCCCCCCCCCAGCTTAATGAAAAACTGTTTTTT
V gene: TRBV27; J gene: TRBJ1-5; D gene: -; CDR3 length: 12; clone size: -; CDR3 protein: CASSFSQGTQHF; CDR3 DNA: TGTGCCAGCAGTTTTTCCCAGGGGACCCAGCATTTT
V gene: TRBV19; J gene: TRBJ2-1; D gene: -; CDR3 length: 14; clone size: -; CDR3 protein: CASSIGITYNEQFF; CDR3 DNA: TGTGCCAGTAGTATAGGTATTACCTACAATGAGCAGTTCTTC
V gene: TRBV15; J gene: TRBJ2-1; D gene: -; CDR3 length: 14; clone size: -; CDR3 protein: CATSRDRDTYEQFF; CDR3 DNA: TGTGCCACCAGCAGAGATCGAGACACGTATGAGCAGTTCTTC
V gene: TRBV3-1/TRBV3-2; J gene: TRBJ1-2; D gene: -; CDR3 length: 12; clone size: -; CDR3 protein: CASSQEYWGYTF; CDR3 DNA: TGTGCCAGCAGCCAAGAGTACTGGGGCTACACCTTC
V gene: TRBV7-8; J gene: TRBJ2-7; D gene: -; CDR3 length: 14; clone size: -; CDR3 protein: CASSLGPLAVEQYF; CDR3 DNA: TGTGCCAGCAGCTTAGGCCCTCTAGCCGTCGAGCAGTACTTC
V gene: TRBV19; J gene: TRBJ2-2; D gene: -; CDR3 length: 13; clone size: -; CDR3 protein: CASSRVNTGELFF; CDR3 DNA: TGTGCCAGTAGTCGCGTGAACACCGGGGAGCTGTTTTTT
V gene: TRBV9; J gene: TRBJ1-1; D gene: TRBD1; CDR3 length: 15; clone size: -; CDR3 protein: CASSVVQGVNTEAFF; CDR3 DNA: TGTGCCAGCAGCGTAGTACAGGGGGTGAACACTGAAGCTTTCTTT
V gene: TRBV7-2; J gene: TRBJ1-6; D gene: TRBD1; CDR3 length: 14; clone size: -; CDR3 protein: CASSLNRGNSPLHF; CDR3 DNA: TGTGCCAGCAGCTTAAACAGGGGAAATTCACCCCTCCACTTT
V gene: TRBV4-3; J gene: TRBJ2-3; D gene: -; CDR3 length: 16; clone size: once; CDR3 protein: CASSQEKGGGTDTQYF; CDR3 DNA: TGCGCCAGCAGCCAAGAAAAGGGGGGTGGCACAGATACGCAGTATTTT
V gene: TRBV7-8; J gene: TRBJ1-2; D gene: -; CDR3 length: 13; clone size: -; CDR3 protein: CASSLTEENGYTF; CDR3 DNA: TGTGCCAGCAGCTTAACAGAAGAAAATGGCTACACCTTC
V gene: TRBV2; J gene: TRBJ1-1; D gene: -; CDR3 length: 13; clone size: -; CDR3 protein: CASSAPGGAEAFF; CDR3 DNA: TGTGCCAGCAGTGCCCCGGGGGGAGCTGAAGCTTTCTTT
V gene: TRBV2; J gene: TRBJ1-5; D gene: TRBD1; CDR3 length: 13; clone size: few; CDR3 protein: CASSFDRDQPQHF; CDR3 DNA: TGTGCCAGCAGTTTCGACAGGGATCAGCCCCAGCATTTT